Shown below are 25 T cell receptor beta chains from a single sample sequenced in a study of cytomegalovirus exposure and HLA in healthy donors. Profiled with immunoSEQ multiplex PCR; TCRdb holds only in-frame clones, not every one. The table includes 110,000 or so clones, roughly nine tenths detected once. Input material: PBMCs. The receptors come from a man aged 18 to 30 in good health and CMV-seropositive.

The chain is built from TRBV4-1 and TRBJ2-7, with TRBD2 matching 11 bases. V dropped 3 bases and J dropped 3; count of bases not matched to a gene: 4. Germline assignment: CDR1 MGHRA and CDR2 YSYEKL. This CDR3 has 15 amino acids. DNA for the CDR3: TGCGCCAGCAGCCACTCGACTAGCGGGGTCTACGAGCAGTACTTC. Its translation: CASSHSTSGVYEQYF.

The V gene is TRBV7-6, the J gene TRBJ1-6, with 7 bases that match TRBD1. The CDR3 has 14 amino acids. CDR1 and CDR2 from the germline V gene are SGHVS and FNYEAQ. Trimming took 1 base from V and 7 from J; bases not matched to a gene: 1. CDR3 in amino acids: CASSLEQGNSPLHF. Written as DNA, the CDR3 is TGTGCCAGCAGCTTAGAACAGGGGAATTCACCCCTCCACTTT.

The V and J genes are TRBV28 and TRBJ1-1; D may be TRBD1 (6 bases). V shed 5 bases and J shed 0 bases, with 13 bases lying between them. CDR3 size: 15 residues. Germline V CDR1 and CDR2: MDHEN, SYDVKM. The CDR3 DNA sequence: TGTGCCAGCAGTACGCACAGGGACATGAACACTGAAGCTTTCTTT. Its translation is CASSTHRDMNTEAFF.

This clone was seen only once. The rearrangement joins TRBV5-1 to TRBJ2-7; 10 bases line up with TRBD1. The CDR3 runs to 15 residues. The V gene's germline CDR1 is SGHRS and CDR2 YFSETQ. After removal of 1 base from V and 6 bases from J, the junction contained 7 bases not matched to a gene. The DNA for the CDR3 is TGCGCCAGCAGCTTGCTGAGGGACAGGGGCGGCGAGCAGTACTTC. Encoded protein: CASSLLRDRGGEQYF.

V is TRBV4-3 and J is TRBJ1-2; D possibly corresponds to TRBD1 (5 bases). The length of the CDR3 is 14 residues. The germline CDR1 and CDR2 sequences are LGHNA and YSLEER. The germline V and J ends were trimmed by 0 bases and 8 bases, with 13 bases remaining between them. The CDR3 bases are TGCGCCAGCAGCCAAGAATCCAGGGATGGCGGCTACACCTTC. Amino acids: CASSQESRDGGYTF.

This clone was detected once. The CDR3 nucleotides are TGTGCCAGCCGGGGGAGCGTTGCAGATACGCAGTATTTT. Amino acid sequence: CASRGSVADTQYF. J is TRBJ2-3 and V is TRBV6-5, with a possible D match to TRBD2 (6 bases). V lost 8 bases and J lost 4, with 13 bases in between. This CDR3 is built from 13 residues. Germline values: CDR1 MNHEY, CDR2 SVGAGI.

This clone was recorded once. The chain uses TRBV5-1 and TRBJ2-5; 9 nucleotides align to TRBD1. V lost 2 bases and J lost 4; bases outside the gene matches: 3. This CDR3 is built from 14 residues. Germline CDR1 reads SGHRS; CDR2 reads YFSETQ. The DNA for the CDR3 is TGCGCCAGCAGCTTAACAGGGGGCCTAGAGACCCAGTACTTC. Translated: CASSLTGGLETQYF. The full variable domain, with the rest looked up from reference TRBV5-1 and TRBJ2-5, is KAGVTQTPRYLIKTRGQQVTLSCSPISGHRSVSWYQQTPGQGLQFLFEYFSETQRNKGNFPGRFSGRQFSNSRSEMNVSTLELGDSALYLCASSLTGGLETQYFGPGTRLLVL.

This clone was picked up one time. The rearrangement uses TRBV4-2 and TRBJ1-1; the match to TRBD1 covers 7 bases. CDR1 is LGHNA, CDR2 YNFKEQ, per germline. V was pared by 0 bases and J by 6 bases, with 10 bases of the junction left unmatched. The CDR3 is 16 amino acids. CDR3 in amino acids: CASSQDGVGGGPEAFF. The CDR3 bases are TGTGCCAGCAGCCAAGATGGGGTAGGAGGGGGCCCTGAAGCTTTCTTT.

The chain uses TRBV5-4 and TRBJ1-3; unclear D gene. There are 13 residues in the CDR3. Germline V gene sequence: CDR1 SGHNT, CDR2 YYREEE (reference sequence). V gave up 0 bases and J gave up 3 bases, with 4 bases separating them. DNA of the CDR3: TGTGCCAGCAGCTTGGGAGATGGAAACACCATATATTTT. It translates to CASSLGDGNTIYF. The full variable domain, completed using reference TRBV5-4 and TRBJ1-3, is ETGVTQSPTHLIKTRGQQVTLRCSSQSGHNTVSWYQQALGQGPQFIFQYYREEENGRGNFPPRFSGLQFPNYSSELNVNALELDDSALYLCASSLGDGNTIYFGEGSWLTVV.

The chain carries TRBV27 and TRBJ1-1; D is unclear. The V end was cut by 0 bases, the J end by 1 base, with 6 bases between. The CDR3 consists of 14 residues. The germline CDR1 and CDR2 sequences are MNHEY and SMNVEV (reference sequence). The CDR3 coding sequence is TGTGCCAGCAGTTTATCTCGAGGGAACACTGAAGCTTTCTTT. Protein sequence: CASSLSRGNTEAFF.

The V gene is TRBV9, the J gene TRBJ2-3; TRBD1 might be the D (6 bases). The V and J ends lost 3 bases and 0 bases respectively, with 17 bases between them. Per the germline V gene, CDR1 is SGDLS and CDR2 is YYNGEE. The CDR3 contains 17 residues. The CDR3 DNA follows: TGTGCCAGCAGCGATCCTTCTGGGACACCTAGCACAGATACGCAGTATTTT. It specifies CASSDPSGTPSTDTQYF.

The J gene is TRBJ2-6, the V gene TRBV6-5, with D unresolved. The CDR3 runs 15 residues. V was pared by 1 base and J by 4 bases, with 8 bases between. Germline loops: CDR1 MNHEY, CDR2 SVGAGI. The CDR3: CASSYFSVGANVLTF. The CDR3 DNA is TGTGCCAGCAGTTACTTCTCGGTAGGGGCCAACGTCCTGACTTTC.

This clone was found once. The J gene is TRBJ2-1, the V gene TRBV27; 9 bases are shared with TRBD1. The CDR3 is 17 amino acids. The junction had 10 bases not matched to a gene; V was cut back by 2 bases and J by 5 bases. In germline, CDR1 is MNHEY, CDR2 SMNVEV (reference sequence). CDR3 sequence: CASSLRGVGQGDNEQFF. For the CDR3, the DNA is TGTGCCAGCAGTTTACGGGGGGTGGGACAGGGAGACAATGAGCAGTTCTTC.

The V gene is TRBV4-3, the J gene TRBJ1-4, with 9 bases lining up with TRBD1. Germline lookup yields CDR1 LGHNA and CDR2 YSLEER. With V trimmed by 4 bases and J by 9 bases, 6 bases remained unmatched. The CDR3 sequence is 14 residues long. The CDR3 protein is CASSPGTGRKKLFF. Written as DNA, the CDR3 is TGCGCCAGCAGCCCCGGGACAGGGCGGAAAAAACTGTTTTTT.

This chain joins TRBV11-2 and TRBJ2-7; 11 bases agree with TRBD1. This CDR3 comprises 15 residues. The J segment lost 5 bases and the V segment lost 5 bases, leaving 8 bases of the junction unmatched. Germline V gives CDR1 SGHAT, CDR2 FQNNGV. Here the CDR3 reads CASSPRTGGLNEQYF. CDR3 bases: TGTGCCAGCAGCCCCCGGACAGGGGGCTTGAACGAGCAGTACTTC.

The chain couples TRBV5-4 to TRBJ1-2, with D perhaps matching TRBD1 (5 bases). V lost 2 bases to trimming and J lost 2 bases, with 10 bases between them. The CDR3 covers 14 residues. From germline, CDR1 is SGHNT and CDR2 YYREEE (reference sequence). The CDR3 is CASSFQGGNYGYTF. The CDR3 DNA follows: TGTGCCAGCAGCTTTCAGGGAGGCAACTATGGCTACACCTTC.

The rearrangement joins TRBV10-1 to TRBJ2-1; 9 bases map to TRBD2. The germline gives CDR1 WNHNN, CDR2 SYGVQD (reference sequence). This CDR3 is built from 14 residues. Losses at the gene ends were 4 bases for V and 8 bases for J; bases not matched to a gene: 6. The CDR3 coding sequence is TGCGCCAGCAGTGTTGAGCGGGGGGTCGATGAGCAGTTCTTC. Amino acids: CASSVERGVDEQFF.

The CDR3 loop is CASSLDRTGNNSPLHF. Written as DNA, the CDR3 is TGCGCCAGCAGCTTGGACAGGACAGGGAATAATTCACCCCTCCACTTT. V is TRBV5-1 and J is TRBJ1-6, with 8 bases lining up with TRBD1. CDR1 is SGHRS, CDR2 YFSETQ, per germline. The CDR3 has 16 amino acids. Trimming removed 0 bases from V and 5 bases from J; junction bases left unmatched: 4.

This clone came up once. The chain employs TRBV5-1 and TRBJ1-1; TRBD1 might be the D (6 bases). Germline V gives CDR1 SGHRS, CDR2 YFSETQ. The CDR3 consists of 11 residues. Trimming left V 3 bases short and J 12 bases short, with 12 bases between. The CDR3 sequence: CASSSQGRPFF. In DNA, the CDR3 is TGCGCCAGCAGCTCACAGGGACGGCCTTTCTTT.

This clone was seen once. The gene calls are TRBV6-5 and TRBJ1-1; a possible D gene is TRBD1 (6 bases). V was shortened by 6 bases and J by 11 bases, with 16 bases between the two germline ends. This CDR3 comprises 12 residues. Per the germline V gene, CDR1 is MNHEY and CDR2 is SVGAGI. The CDR3 DNA reads TGTGCCAGCAGAATCGAAGGGGGTTATGCTTTCTTT. The encoded protein is CASRIEGGYAFF.

This chain connects TRBV19 to TRBJ2-3; no definite D call. Trimming stripped 6 bases from V and 2 bases from J, with 6 bases between. CDR1 is LNHDA and CDR2 is SQIVND in the germline V gene (reference sequence). This CDR3 is built from 12 residues. The CDR3 DNA reads as TGTGCCAGTAGCAGTCTCACAGATACGCAGTATTTT. Its protein product is CASSSLTDTQYF.

This chain connects TRBV7-9 to TRBJ1-6; 8 nucleotides line up with TRBD1. CDR1 and CDR2 (germline): SEHNR, FQNEAQ (reference sequence). V lost 9 bases, J lost 0 bases, and 7 bases stayed unmatched. There are 16 residues in the CDR3. CDR3 residues: CASQAGGVSYNSPLHF. CDR3 nucleotides: TGTGCCAGTCAGGCAGGGGGCGTCTCCTATAATTCACCCCTCCACTTT.

J is TRBJ2-3 and V is TRBV5-1, with 7 bases aligning to TRBD2. In germline, CDR1 is SGHRS, CDR2 YFSETQ. V lost 0 bases, J lost 0 bases, and 4 bases stayed unmatched. This CDR3 has 16 amino acids. CDR3 DNA sequence: TGCGCCAGCAGCTTGGGACTAGCTCTTAGCACAGATACGCAGTATTTT. This sequence encodes CASSLGLALSTDTQYF.

This rearrangement joins TRBV19 to TRBJ2-7; D perhaps matches TRBD1 (5 bases). This CDR3 has 13 amino acids. The ends were cut back, 5 bases at V and 0 bases at J, with 8 bases in the middle. The germline V gene has CDR1 LNHDA and CDR2 SQIVND (reference sequence). Here the CDR3 reads CASSGAGSYEQYF. The CDR3 DNA reads TGTGCCAGTAGTGGGGCCGGCTCCTACGAGCAGTACTTC. Full variable domain (missing parts from reference TRBV19 and TRBJ2-7): DGGITQSPKYLFRKEGQNVTLSCEQNLNHDAMYWYRQDPGQGLRLIYYSQIVNDFQKGDIAEGYSVSREKKESFPLTVTSAQKNPTAFYLCASSGAGSYEQYFGPGTRLTVT.

The CDR3 sequence is CASSFGRNTEAFF. The CDR3 DNA reads as TGTGCCAGCAGCTTTGGTAGAAACACTGAAGCTTTCTTT. The chain combines TRBV7-9 with TRBJ1-1; D ambiguous. From germline, CDR1 is SEHNR and CDR2 FQNEAQ (reference sequence). This CDR3 comprises 13 residues. V was pared by 3 bases and J by 2 bases, with 7 bases between.